The T cell receptor beta chain under discussion was sequenced for a study of blood T cells in healthy people across ages. Findings of the study overall: Across the age range, TCR beta diversity per million T cells fell in a roughly linear way.

Every participating donor contributed 8 to 10 milliliters of peripheral blood through a draw. Combining a sample-barcoded 5' primer with a J-beta primer mix, a second PCR ran for roughly 7 to 12 cycles. Every cDNA molecule carried a tag from a template-switch adaptor bearing 12 random nucleotides. Samples each returned at least 2.5 million CDR3-containing paired-end reads. TCRdb re-called the 5' RACE reads through MiXCR, storing one row per CDR3 protein. The sample lists hundreds of thousands of distinct CDR3 sequences; 32% were seen once. CDR3 length equals 15 residues. The V gene's germline CDR1 is MNHNY and CDR2 SVGAGI (reference sequence). With respect to this clonotype: The antigen is not known.

The chain has TRBV6-6 and TRBJ2-7; TRBD1 agrees at 8 bases. The assigned J gene may be wrong: the sequence end matches TRBJ2-5 better. The TCR originated in a woman aged 80 or older in good health. The sample was blood. In DNA, the CDR3 is TGTGCCAGCACCCACCTCAGGGGGCCCGAAGAGACCCAGTACTTC. It encodes CASTHLRGPEETQYF.